This T cell receptor beta chain was sequenced for a study of T-cell reconstitution after alpha-beta-depleted transplantation in children. This clonotype has only a few counts. Library preparation (for TCRbeta) was performed with unique molecular identifiers. TCRdb reprocessed the PCR reads with MiXCR, giving one entry per CDR3 protein. Here the sample spans 500,000 or so distinct CDR3 sequences, less than 35% being singletons. The material sequenced was PBMCs from the stem cell graft donor, taken from the stem cell graft. This TCR was recovered from a human donor who donated a stem cell graft to a child with aplastic anemia.

CDR3 nucleotide sequence: TGTGCCAGCAGAACCGGAACCACAGATACGCAGTATTTT. Translating it yields CASRTGTTDTQYF. This sequence joins TRBV6-1 and TRBJ2-3; D remains ambiguous. The CDR3 is 13 amino acids. CDR1 and CDR2 (germline): MNHNS, SASEGT. The V and J ends lost 6 bases and 2 bases respectively, with 9 bases between them.